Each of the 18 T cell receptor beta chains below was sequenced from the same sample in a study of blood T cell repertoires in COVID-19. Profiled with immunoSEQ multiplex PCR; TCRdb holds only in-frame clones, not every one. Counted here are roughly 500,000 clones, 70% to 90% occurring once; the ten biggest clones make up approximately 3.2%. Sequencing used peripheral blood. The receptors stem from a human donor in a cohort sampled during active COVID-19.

The CDR3 protein is CASSYSRGGYGYTF. The CDR3 DNA is TGTGCCAGCAGTTACTCTAGGGGGGGCTATGGCTACACCTTC. This chain connects TRBV6-5 to TRBJ1-2, with D tentatively TRBD1 (6 bases). Germline CDR1 reads MNHEY; CDR2 reads SVGAGI. Trimming took 0 bases from V and 4 from J, leaving 9 bases between them. The CDR3 contains 14 residues.

CDR3 nucleotide sequence: TGTGCCAGCAGTTACTCACCTTTACGGTCCTACGAGCAGTACTTC. Protein sequence: CASSYSPLRSYEQYF. This chain links TRBV6-6 with TRBJ2-7; D is ambiguous. This CDR3 contains 15 residues. Per germline, CDR1 MNHNY and CDR2 SVGAGI (reference sequence). The V end was cut by 0 bases, the J end by 1 base, with 10 bases between.

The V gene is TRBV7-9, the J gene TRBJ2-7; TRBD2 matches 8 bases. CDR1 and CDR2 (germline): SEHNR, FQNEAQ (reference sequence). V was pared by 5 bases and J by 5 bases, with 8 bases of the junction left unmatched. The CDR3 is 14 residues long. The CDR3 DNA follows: TGTGCCAGCAGCCGAGGACTAGCTTCAGACGAGCAGTACTTC. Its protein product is CASSRGLASDEQYF.

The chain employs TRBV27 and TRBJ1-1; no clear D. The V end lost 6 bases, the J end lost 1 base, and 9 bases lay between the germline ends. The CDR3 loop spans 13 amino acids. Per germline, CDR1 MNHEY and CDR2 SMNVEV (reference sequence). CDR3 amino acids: CASSRGGNTEAFF. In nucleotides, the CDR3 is TGTGCCAGCAGCCGAGGCGGGAACACTGAAGCTTTCTTT.

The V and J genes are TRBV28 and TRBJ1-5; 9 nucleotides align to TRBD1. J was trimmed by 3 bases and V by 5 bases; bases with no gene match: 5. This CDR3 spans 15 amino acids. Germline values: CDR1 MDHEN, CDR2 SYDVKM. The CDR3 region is CASSGGQGFNQPQHF. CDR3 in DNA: TGTGCCAGCAGTGGGGGACAGGGCTTCAATCAGCCCCAGCATTTT. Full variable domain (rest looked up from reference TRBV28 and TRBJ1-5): DVKVTQSSRYLVKRTGEKVFLECVQDMDHENMFWYRQDPGLGLRLIYFSYDVKMKEKGDIPEGYSVSREKKERFSLILESASTNQTSMYLCASSGGQGFNQPQHFGDGTRLSIL.

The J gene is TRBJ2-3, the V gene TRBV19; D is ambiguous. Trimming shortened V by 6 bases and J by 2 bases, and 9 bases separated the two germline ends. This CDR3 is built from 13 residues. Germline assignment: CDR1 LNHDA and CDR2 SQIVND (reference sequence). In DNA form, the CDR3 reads TGTGCCAGTAGCGTACTCGTCACAGATACGCAGTATTTT. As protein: CASSVLVTDTQYF.

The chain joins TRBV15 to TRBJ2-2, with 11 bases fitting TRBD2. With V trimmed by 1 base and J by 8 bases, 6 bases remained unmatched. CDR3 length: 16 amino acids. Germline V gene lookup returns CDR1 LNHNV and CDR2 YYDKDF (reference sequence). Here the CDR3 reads CATSRGSGRAVGELFF. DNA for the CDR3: TGTGCCACCAGCAGAGGTAGCGGGAGGGCCGTGGGGGAGCTGTTTTTT.

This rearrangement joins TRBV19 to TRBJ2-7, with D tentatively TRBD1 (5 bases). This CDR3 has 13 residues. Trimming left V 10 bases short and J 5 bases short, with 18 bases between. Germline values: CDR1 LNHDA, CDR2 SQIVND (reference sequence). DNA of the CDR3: TGTGCCACTTCTGAAGGGGCTTACCACGAGCAGTACTTC. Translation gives CATSEGAYHEQYF. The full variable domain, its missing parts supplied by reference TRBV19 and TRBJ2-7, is DGGITQSPKYLFRKEGQNVTLSCEQNLNHDAMYWYRQDPGQGLRLIYYSQIVNDFQKGDIAEGYSVSREKKESFPLTVTSAQKNPTAFYLCATSEGAYHEQYFGPGTRLTVT.

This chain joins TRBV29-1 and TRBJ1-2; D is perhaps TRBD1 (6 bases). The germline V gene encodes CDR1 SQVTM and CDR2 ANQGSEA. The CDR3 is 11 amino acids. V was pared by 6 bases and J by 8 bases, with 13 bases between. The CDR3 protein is CSVTGSRGYTF. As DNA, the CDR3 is TGCAGCGTCACAGGGTCGAGAGGCTACACCTTC.

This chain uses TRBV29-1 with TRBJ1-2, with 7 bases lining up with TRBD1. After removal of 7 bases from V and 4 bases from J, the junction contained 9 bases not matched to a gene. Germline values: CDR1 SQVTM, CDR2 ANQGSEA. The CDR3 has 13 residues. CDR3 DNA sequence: TGCAGCGACAAAACAGGGGCGGCCTATGGCTACACCTTC. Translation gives CSDKTGAAYGYTF. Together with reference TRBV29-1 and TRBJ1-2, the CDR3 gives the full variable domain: SAVISQKPSRDICQRGTSLTIQCQVDSQVTMMFWYRQQPGQSLTLIATANQGSEATYESGFVIDKFPISRPNLTFSTLTVSNMSPEDSSIYLCSDKTGAAYGYTFGSGTRLTVV.

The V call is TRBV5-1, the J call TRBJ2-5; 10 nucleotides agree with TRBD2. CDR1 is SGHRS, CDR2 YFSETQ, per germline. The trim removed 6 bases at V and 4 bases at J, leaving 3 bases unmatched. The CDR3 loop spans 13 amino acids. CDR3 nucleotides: TGCGCCAGCAAGCGGGAGGGCCGAGAGACCCAGTACTTC. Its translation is CASKREGRETQYF.

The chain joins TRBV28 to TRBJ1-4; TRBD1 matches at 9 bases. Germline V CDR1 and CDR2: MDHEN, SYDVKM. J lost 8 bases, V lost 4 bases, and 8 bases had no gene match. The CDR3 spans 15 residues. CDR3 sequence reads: CASSSSQGAREKLFF. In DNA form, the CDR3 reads TGTGCCAGCAGTTCTTCACAGGGGGCGCGGGAAAAACTGTTTTTT.

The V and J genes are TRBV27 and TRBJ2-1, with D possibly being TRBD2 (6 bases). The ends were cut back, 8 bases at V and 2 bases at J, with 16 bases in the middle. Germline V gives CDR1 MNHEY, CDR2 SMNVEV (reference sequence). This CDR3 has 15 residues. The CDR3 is CASGQGGGAYNEQFF. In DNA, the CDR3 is TGTGCCAGCGGGCAGGGAGGTGGGGCCTACAATGAGCAGTTCTTC.

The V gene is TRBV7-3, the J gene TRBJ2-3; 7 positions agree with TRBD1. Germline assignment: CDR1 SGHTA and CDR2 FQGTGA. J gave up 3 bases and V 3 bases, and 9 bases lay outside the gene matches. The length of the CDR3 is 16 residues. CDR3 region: CASSLTGILQTDTQYF. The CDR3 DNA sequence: TGTGCCAGCAGCTTGACAGGGATCTTACAGACAGATACGCAGTATTTT. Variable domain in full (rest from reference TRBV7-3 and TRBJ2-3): GAGVSQTPSNKVTEKGKYVELRCDPISGHTALYWYRQSLGQGPEFLIYFQGTGAADDSGLPNDRFFAVRPEGSVSTLKIQRTERGDSAVYLCASSLTGILQTDTQYFGPGTRLTVL.

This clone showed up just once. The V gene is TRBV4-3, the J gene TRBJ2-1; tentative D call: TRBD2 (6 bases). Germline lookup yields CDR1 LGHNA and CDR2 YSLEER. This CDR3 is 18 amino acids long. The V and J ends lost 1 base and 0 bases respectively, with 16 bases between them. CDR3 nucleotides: TGCGCCAGCAGCCAAGTAACGGGAGCCTTGAGCTCCTACAATGAGCAGTTCTTC. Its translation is CASSQVTGALSSYNEQFF.

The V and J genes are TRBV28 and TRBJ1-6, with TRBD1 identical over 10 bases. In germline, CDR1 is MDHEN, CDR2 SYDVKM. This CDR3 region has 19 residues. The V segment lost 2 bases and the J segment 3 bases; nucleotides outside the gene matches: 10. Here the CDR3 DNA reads TGTGCCAGCAGTTTACGACAGGGGGCGGGCGGGAGCTATAATTCACCCCTCCACTTT. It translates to CASSLRQGAGGSYNSPLHF.

CDR3 sequence: CASSIGPPGANTEAFF. CDR3 coding DNA: TGTGCCAGTAGTATAGGCCCCCCTGGGGCGAACACTGAAGCTTTCTTT. This chain links TRBV19 with TRBJ1-1; TRBD1 is a possible D gene (5 bases). The V gene lost 1 base and the J gene lost 1 base, with 13 bases spanning the gap. Germline CDR1 LNHDA, CDR2 SQIVND (reference sequence). The CDR3 is made up of 16 amino acids.

CDR3 amino acids: CASSQALGYTF. CDR3 nucleotide sequence: TGTGCCAGCAGCCAGGCTCTGGGCTACACCTTC. The chain links TRBV6-5 to TRBJ1-2; D is unclear. Trimming left V 6 bases short and J 8 bases short, with 10 bases between. The CDR3 extends over 11 amino acids. Germline loops: CDR1 MNHEY, CDR2 SVGAGI.